Listed below are T cell receptor beta chains from one sample, sequenced in a study of human T cells and chemical hapten exposure. MiXCR, applied by TCRdb to the RACE reads, yields one record per CDR3 protein. The sample lists about 110,000 distinct CDR3 sequences, under 40% occurring once. The sample in question was whole blood, obtained in connection with sensitization to the hapten diphenylcyclopropenone (DPC). Receptors were obtained from a man aged 35 to 55 with alopecia areata. Some clones in this sample may be carry-over from other donors' samples. Each CDR3 is given with its conserved first and last residue. Each record gives: V gene, J gene, D gene, clone size, CDR3 DNA, CDR3 protein. The D gene is left open where the match is weak. Where a row states a size, it is once, few, many or the class of an expanded clone; other rows omit it.

TRBV12-3/TRBV12-4	TRBJ1-5	-	-	TGTGCCAGCAACCCCATGGACGGCCACAATCAGCCCCAGCATTTT	CASNPMDGHNQPQHF
TRBV12-5	TRBJ2-4	-	-	TGTGCTAGTGGTTCCACCGGACAGTCGCTAGCCAAAAACATTCAGTACTTC	CASGSTGQSLAKNIQYF
TRBV6-2/TRBV6-3	TRBJ2-1	-	many	TGTGCCAGCAGTTGGGCGGGTAACAATGAGCAGTTCTTC	CASSWAGNNEQFF
TRBV14	TRBJ2-3	-	-	TGTGCCAGCAGCCAAGCGGGAGTTATGCCAGATACGCAGTATTTT	CASSQAGVMPDTQYF
TRBV5-1	TRBJ2-2	-	-	TGCGCCAGCGCCCTAAAAAGGGGAAGGGCCACGAACACCGGGGAGCTGTTTTTT	CASALKRGRATNTGELFF
TRBV4-2	TRBJ2-3	-	-	TGTGCCAGCAGCCAAGAGAGGTGGTCAGATACGCAGTATTTT	CASSQERWSDTQYF
TRBV20-1	TRBJ2-3	TRBD1	-	TGCAGTGCTAGAGATAGCCAGGGGGCAAGAGATACGCAGTATTTT	CSARDSQGARDTQYF
TRBV3-1	TRBJ1-2	TRBD1	-	TGTGCCAGCAGCCACGGACAGGTCGGCTATGGCTACACCTTC	CASSHGQVGYGYTF
TRBV20-1	TRBJ2-7	TRBD2	-	TGCAGTGCCGCAGCGGGAGTGACCAGCTCCTACGAGCAGTACTTC	CSAAAGVTSSYEQYF
TRBV28	TRBJ2-2	TRBD1	-	TGTGCCAGCAGTTCAGGGACAGTATTGAACACCGGGGAGCTGTTTTTT	CASSSGTVLNTGELFF
TRBV6-2/TRBV6-3	TRBJ2-1	TRBD2	-	TGTGCCAGCGAGCGGGAGACGAATGAGCAGTTCTTC	CASERETNEQFF
TRBV6-2/TRBV6-3	TRBJ2-1	-	-	TGTGCCAGCAACTCGGGTAACTACAATGAGCAGTTCTTC	CASNSGNYNEQFF
TRBV12-3/TRBV12-4	TRBJ1-1	TRBD1	few	TGTGCCAGCCCCGTCAGGGGGGAACAGAACACTGAAGCTTTCTTT	CASPVRGEQNTEAFF
TRBV6-6	TRBJ2-3	TRBD2	-	TGTGCCAGCAGTTACTCGGGAGAGGCGGGAGATAAAGATACGCAGTATTTT	CASSYSGEAGDKDTQYF
TRBV12-3/TRBV12-4	TRBJ1-1	-	-	TGTGCCAGCAAACGCAAAGTAACAGAGCTGAACACTGAAGCTTTCTTT	CASKRKVTELNTEAFF
TRBV6-6	TRBJ2-5	-	-	TGTGCCAGCAGTTATAATACGGAGACCCAGTACTTC	CASSYNTETQYF
TRBV6-5	TRBJ2-1	-	-	TGTGCCAGCAGTTACTCAAGTCTCTCCTACAATGAGCAGTTCTTC	CASSYSSLSYNEQFF
TRBV20-1	TRBJ2-3	-	once	TGCAGTGCTAGAGAGTCTAAGGTGTCATCAAATACGCAGTATTTT	CSARESKVSSNTQYF
TRBV12-3/TRBV12-4	TRBJ2-2	TRBD2	-	TGTGCCAGCCTGGACCTAGCGGGAGCCCCGGGGGGGGAGCTGTTTTTT	CASLDLAGAPGGELFF
TRBV5-4	TRBJ2-3	-	once	TGTGCCAGCAGCTTGGGGGTGAGCACAGATACGCAGTATTTT	CASSLGVSTDTQYF
TRBV12-3/TRBV12-4	TRBJ2-1	TRBD1	few	TGTGCCAGCAGTTCGGACAGGTACAATGAGCAGTTCTTC	CASSSDRYNEQFF
TRBV24-1	TRBJ2-3	-	few	TGTGCCACCAGTGCGTCCGCAGATACGCAGTATTTT	CATSASADTQYF
TRBV7-9	TRBJ2-1	-	-	TGTGCCAGCAGCTTAGGCATGGTTCCCGCCGTCTCCAATGAGCAGTTCTTC	CASSLGMVPAVSNEQFF
TRBV6-6	TRBJ2-5	-	few	TGTGCCAGGTGGCGGGTAGAAGAGACCCAGTACTTC	CARWRVEETQYF
TRBV7-2	TRBJ2-3	TRBD2	-	TGTGCCAGCAGCTTACGACTAGCGGGAGGGCGCACAGATACGCAGTATTTT	CASSLRLAGGRTDTQYF
TRBV18	TRBJ1-2	TRBD1	-	TGTGCCAGCTCACCCCGGGACAGAGCTAACTATGGCTACACCTTC	CASSPRDRANYGYTF
TRBV9	TRBJ1-2	TRBD1	-	TGTGCCAGCAGCGCGGACAGGGCTAACTATGGCTACACCTTC	CASSADRANYGYTF
TRBV28	TRBJ2-4	TRBD1	-	TGTGCCAGCAGTTGGCAGGGGGCTAACATTCAGTACTTC	CASSWQGANIQYF
TRBV6-5	TRBJ2-5	TRBD1	-	TGTGCCAGCAGGACGCGCAGGGGGCAGGAGACCCAGTACTTC	CASRTRRGQETQYF
TRBV7-2	TRBJ2-3	TRBD2	few	TGTGCCAGCAGTTTACCGACTAGCGGGACCACAGATACGCAGTATTTT	CASSLPTSGTTDTQYF
TRBV10-3	TRBJ1-4	-	-	TGTGCCATAAGTTCCTCTACAACTAATGAAAAACTGTTTTTT	CAISSSTTNEKLFF
TRBV7-9	TRBJ2-2	-	few	TGTGCCAGCAGCCTAAGGGCCTCTATCCAGAACACCGGGGAGCTGTTTTTT	CASSLRASIQNTGELFF
TRBV29-1	TRBJ2-1	TRBD2	-	TGCAGCGTTCCTTCTAGCGGAGCTTCCTACAATGAGCAGTTCTTC	CSVPSSGASYNEQFF
TRBV28	TRBJ2-3	-	few	TGTGCCAGCAGTTCAGGACAATACCTATCTACGCAGTATTTT	CASSSGQYLSTQYF
TRBV2	TRBJ2-1	-	few	TGTGCCAGCAGGCCGCCCTCCTACAATGAGCAGTTCTTC	CASRPPSYNEQFF
TRBV7-2	TRBJ2-2	TRBD1	few	TGTGCCAGCAGCCGGACAGGGGGCGGGCCTTTGGAGCTGTTTTTT	CASSRTGGGPLELFF
TRBV4-1	TRBJ2-3	-	-	TGCGCCAGCAGCCAAGAGGGTGACCCAGCTAGCACAGATACGCAGTATTTT	CASSQEGDPASTDTQYF
TRBV28	TRBJ1-2	TRBD1	-	TGTGCCAGCAGTGAACAGGGGGCCGGGTATGGCTACACCTTC	CASSEQGAGYGYTF
TRBV6-2/TRBV6-3	TRBJ2-1	TRBD2	few	TGTGCCAGCAGCCCCCGTACAGCGGGAGTTTGGGATGAGCAGTTCTTC	CASSPRTAGVWDEQFF
TRBV6-2/TRBV6-3	TRBJ2-2	-	-	TGTGCCAGCAGTACCGATCGGGGGAGCGCCGGGGAGCTGTTTTTT	CASSTDRGSAGELFF
TRBV5-4	TRBJ2-5	TRBD2	-	TGTGCCAGCAGCCCGCCCCAAGCGGGGGGTTTGGAGACCCAGTACTTC	CASSPPQAGGLETQYF
TRBV6-2/TRBV6-3	TRBJ1-5	-	-	TGTGCCAGCAGTTACGCGGGCCTAGGGATTAATCAGCCCCAGCATTTT	CASSYAGLGINQPQHF
TRBV11-3	TRBJ2-1	-	-	TGTGCCAGCAGCGCGAGCTCCTACAATGAGCAGTTCTTC	CASSASSYNEQFF
TRBV7-9	TRBJ2-2	-	-	TGTGCCAGCAGCCCTAGGACCGGGGAGCTGTTTTTT	CASSPRTGELFF
TRBV10-3	TRBJ2-3	-	few	TGTGCCATCAGTTATGGACCTGGGGGCACAGATACGCAGTATTTT	CAISYGPGGTDTQYF
TRBV20-1	TRBJ2-4	-	many	TGCAGTGCTAGATCCCATCGACAGGACCTAGCCAAAAACATTCAGTACTTC	CSARSHRQDLAKNIQYF
TRBV7-9	TRBJ1-4	-	few	TGTGCCAGCAGCTTAGGGGGGGCGCGGAATGAAAAACTGTTTTTT	CASSLGGARNEKLFF
TRBV12-3/TRBV12-4	TRBJ1-5	-	-	TGTGCCAGCAGCCCGCGAGAGCTCCAGCCCCAGCATTTT	CASSPRELQPQHF
TRBV29-1	TRBJ2-3	-	-	TGCAGCGTTGATTACGGAATCACAGATACGCAGTATTTT	CSVDYGITDTQYF
TRBV10-3	TRBJ2-3	-	-	TGTGCCATCAGTTCCTATATGGATACGCAGTATTTT	CAISSYMDTQYF
TRBV6-6	TRBJ2-3	-	-	TGTGCCAGCAGTTACGGCAAGGTGGATTACTCCACAGATACGCAGTATTTT	CASSYGKVDYSTDTQYF